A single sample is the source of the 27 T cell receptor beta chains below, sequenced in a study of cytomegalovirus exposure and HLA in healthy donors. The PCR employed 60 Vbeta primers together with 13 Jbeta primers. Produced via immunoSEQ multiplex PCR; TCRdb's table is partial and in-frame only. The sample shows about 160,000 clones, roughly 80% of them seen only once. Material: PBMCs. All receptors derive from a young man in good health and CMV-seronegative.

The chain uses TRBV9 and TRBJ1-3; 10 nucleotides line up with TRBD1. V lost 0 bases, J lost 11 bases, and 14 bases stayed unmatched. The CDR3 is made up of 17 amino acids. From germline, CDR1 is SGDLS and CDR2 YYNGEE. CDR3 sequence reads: CASSVDAPGTGVHAIYF. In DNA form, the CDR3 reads TGTGCCAGCAGCGTAGACGCCCCCGGGACAGGGGTCCACGCCATATATTTT.

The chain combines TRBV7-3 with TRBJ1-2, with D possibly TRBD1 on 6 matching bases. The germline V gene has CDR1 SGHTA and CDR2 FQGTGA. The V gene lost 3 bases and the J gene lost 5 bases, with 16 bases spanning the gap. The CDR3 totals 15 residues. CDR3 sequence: CASSFQGTGGYGYTF. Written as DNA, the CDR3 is TGTGCCAGCAGCTTCCAGGGGACCGGGGGGTATGGCTACACCTTC.

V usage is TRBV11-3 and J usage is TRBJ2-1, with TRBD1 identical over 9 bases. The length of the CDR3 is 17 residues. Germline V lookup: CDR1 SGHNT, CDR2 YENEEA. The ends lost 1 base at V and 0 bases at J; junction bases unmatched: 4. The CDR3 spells CASSLAGTGSSYNEQFF. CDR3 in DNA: TGTGCCAGCAGCTTAGCAGGGACAGGGAGCTCCTACAATGAGCAGTTCTTC.

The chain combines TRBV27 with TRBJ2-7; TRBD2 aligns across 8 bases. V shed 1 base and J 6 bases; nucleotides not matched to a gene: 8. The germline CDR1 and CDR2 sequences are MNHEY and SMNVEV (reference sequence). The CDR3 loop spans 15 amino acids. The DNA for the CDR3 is TGTGCCAGCAGTTTATTGAGGACTAGCAGTAGCGAGCAGTACTTC. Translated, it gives CASSLLRTSSSEQYF.

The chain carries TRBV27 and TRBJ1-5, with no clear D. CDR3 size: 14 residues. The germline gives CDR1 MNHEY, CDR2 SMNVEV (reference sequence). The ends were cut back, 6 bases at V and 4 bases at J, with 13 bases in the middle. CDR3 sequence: CASRFAGGNQPQHF. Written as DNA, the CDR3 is TGTGCCAGCAGATTCGCTGGAGGGAATCAGCCCCAGCATTTT.

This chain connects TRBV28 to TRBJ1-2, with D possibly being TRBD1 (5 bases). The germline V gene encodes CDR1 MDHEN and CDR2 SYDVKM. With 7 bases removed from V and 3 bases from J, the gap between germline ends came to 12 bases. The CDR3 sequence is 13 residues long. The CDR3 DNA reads TGTGCCAGCACTCTCGACAGCGACTATGGCTACACCTTC. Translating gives CASTLDSDYGYTF.

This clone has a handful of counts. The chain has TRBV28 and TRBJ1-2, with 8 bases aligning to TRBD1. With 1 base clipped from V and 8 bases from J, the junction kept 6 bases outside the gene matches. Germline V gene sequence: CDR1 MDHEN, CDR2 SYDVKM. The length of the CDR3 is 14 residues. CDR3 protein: CASSLSGQGLGYTF. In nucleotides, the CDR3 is TGTGCCAGCAGTTTATCCGGACAGGGTCTAGGCTACACCTTC.

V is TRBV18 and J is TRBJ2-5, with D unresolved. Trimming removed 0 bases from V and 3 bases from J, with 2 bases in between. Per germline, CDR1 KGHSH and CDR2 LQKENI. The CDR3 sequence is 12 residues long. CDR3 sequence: CASSPPKETQYF. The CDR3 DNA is TGTGCCAGCTCACCACCTAAAGAGACCCAGTACTTC.

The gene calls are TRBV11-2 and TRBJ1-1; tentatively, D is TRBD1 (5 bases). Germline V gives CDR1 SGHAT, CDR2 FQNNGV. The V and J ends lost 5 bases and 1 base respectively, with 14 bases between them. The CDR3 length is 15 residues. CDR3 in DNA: TGTGCCAGCAGCCAGCTGATAGGGGAGAACACTGAAGCTTTCTTT. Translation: CASSQLIGENTEAFF.

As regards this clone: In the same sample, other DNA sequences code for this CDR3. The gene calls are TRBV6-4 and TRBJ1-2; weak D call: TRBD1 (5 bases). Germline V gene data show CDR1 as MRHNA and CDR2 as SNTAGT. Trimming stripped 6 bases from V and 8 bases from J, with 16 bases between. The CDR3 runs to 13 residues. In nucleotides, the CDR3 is TGTGCCAGCAGATCCAACGGGGGAATGGGCTACACCTTC. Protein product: CASRSNGGMGYTF.

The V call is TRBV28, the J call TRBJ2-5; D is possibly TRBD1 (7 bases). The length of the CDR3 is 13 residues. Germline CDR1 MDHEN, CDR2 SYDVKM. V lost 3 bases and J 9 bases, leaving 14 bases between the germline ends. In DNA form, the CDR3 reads TGTGCCAGCAGTTTGGAGGAGGGGGCGGCCCAGTACTTC. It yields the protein CASSLEEGAAQYF.

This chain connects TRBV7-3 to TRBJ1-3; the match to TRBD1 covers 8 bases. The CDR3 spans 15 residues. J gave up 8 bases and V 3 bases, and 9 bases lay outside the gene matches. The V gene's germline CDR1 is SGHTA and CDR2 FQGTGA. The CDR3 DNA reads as TGTGCCAGCAGCTTGCGAGGTGGACAGGGAGACACCATATATTTT. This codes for CASSLRGGQGDTIYF.

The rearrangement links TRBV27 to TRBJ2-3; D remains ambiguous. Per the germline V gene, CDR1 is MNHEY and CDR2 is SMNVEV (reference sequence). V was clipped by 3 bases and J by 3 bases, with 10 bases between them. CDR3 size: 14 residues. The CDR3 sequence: CASSFLYSTDTQYF. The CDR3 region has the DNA TGTGCCAGCAGTTTCCTCTATTCGACAGATACGCAGTATTTT.

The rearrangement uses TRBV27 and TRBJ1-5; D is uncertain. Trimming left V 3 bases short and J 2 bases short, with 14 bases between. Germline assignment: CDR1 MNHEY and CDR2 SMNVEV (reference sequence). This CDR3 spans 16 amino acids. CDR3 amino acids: CASSFRQAFGNQPQHF. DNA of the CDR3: TGTGCCAGCAGTTTCCGCCAGGCCTTCGGCAATCAGCCCCAGCATTTT.

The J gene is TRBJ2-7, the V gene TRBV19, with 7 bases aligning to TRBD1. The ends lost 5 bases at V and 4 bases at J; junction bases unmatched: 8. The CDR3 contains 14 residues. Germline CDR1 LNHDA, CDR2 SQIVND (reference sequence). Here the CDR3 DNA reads TGTGCCAGTAGTCCTGTAGGACAGGTTTACGAGCAGTACTTC. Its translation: CASSPVGQVYEQYF.

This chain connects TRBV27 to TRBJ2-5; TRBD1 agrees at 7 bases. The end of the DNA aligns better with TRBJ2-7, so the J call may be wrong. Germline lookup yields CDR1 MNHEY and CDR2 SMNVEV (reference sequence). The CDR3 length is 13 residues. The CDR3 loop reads CASSQTGSYEQYF. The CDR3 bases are TGTGCCAGCAGTCAGACAGGGTCCTACGAGCAGTACTTC.

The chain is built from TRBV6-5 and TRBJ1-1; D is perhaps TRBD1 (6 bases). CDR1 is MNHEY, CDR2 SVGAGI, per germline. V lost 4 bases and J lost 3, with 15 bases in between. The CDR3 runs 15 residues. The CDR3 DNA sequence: TGTGCCAGCAGTTTGTACAGGGAAATGCACACTGAAGCTTTCTTT. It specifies CASSLYREMHTEAFF.

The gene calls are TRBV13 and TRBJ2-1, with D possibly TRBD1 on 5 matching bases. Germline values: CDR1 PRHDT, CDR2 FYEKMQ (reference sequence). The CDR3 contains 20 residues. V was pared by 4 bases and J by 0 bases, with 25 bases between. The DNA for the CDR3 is TGTGCCAGCAGCTCCCCCTCAGTGGGAAGGGGAAGTAGCTCCTACAATGAGCAGTTCTTC. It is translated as CASSSPSVGRGSSSYNEQFF.

Here the CDR3 DNA reads TGTGCCAGCAGCCCGCGGGACAGGGAGAACGAGCAGTACTTC. Translation: CASSPRDRENEQYF. V is TRBV5-8 and J is TRBJ2-7; TRBD1 matches at 9 bases. This CDR3 comprises 14 residues. Germline CDR1 SGHTS, CDR2 YDEGEE. V dropped 4 bases and J dropped 5; count of bases not matched to a gene: 7.

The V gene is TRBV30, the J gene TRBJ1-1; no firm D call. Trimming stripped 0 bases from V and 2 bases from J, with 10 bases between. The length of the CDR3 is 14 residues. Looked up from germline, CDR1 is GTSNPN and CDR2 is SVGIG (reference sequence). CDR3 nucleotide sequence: TGTGCCTGGAGTGTTCGAGGACTCAACACTGAAGCTTTCTTT. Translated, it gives CAWSVRGLNTEAFF.

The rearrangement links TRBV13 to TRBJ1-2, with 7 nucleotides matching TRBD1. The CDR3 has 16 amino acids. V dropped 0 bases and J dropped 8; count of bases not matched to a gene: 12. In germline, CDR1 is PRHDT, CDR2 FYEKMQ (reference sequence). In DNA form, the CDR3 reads TGTGCCAGCAGCTTAGGTGCCAGGGGGACCTCTCAAGGCTACACCTTC. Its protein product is CASSLGARGTSQGYTF.

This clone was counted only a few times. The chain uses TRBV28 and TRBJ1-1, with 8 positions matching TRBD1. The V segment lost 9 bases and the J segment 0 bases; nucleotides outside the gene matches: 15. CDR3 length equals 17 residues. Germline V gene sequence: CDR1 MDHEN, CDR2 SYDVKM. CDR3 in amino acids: CASTDISRGLMNTEAFF. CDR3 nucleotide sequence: TGTGCCAGTACCGATATCTCCAGGGGGCTCATGAACACTGAAGCTTTCTTT.

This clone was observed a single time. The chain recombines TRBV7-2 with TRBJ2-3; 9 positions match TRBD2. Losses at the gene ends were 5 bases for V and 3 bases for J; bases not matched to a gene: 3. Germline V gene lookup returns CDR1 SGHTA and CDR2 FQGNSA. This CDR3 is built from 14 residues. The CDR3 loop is CASSTTSGTDTQYF. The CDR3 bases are TGTGCCAGCAGCACGACTAGCGGAACAGATACGCAGTATTTT.

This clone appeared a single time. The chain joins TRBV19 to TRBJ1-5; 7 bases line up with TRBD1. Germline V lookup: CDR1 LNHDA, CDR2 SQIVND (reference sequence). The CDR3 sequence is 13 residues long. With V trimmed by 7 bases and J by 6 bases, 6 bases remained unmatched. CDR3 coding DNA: TGTGCCAGTACCCTTGACAGGGTTCAGCCCCAGCATTTT. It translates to CASTLDRVQPQHF.

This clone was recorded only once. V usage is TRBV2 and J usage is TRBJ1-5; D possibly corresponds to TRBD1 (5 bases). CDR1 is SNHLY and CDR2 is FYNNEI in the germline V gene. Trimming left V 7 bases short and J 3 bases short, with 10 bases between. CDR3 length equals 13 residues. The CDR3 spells CASTPGHNQPQHF. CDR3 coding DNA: TGTGCCAGCACTCCAGGGCACAATCAGCCCCAGCATTTT.

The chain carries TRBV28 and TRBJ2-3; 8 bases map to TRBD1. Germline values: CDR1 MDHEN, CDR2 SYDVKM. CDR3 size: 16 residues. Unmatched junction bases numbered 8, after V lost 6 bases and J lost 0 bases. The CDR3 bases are TGTGCCAGCAGCCTAAACAGGGGGATTAGCACAGATACGCAGTATTTT. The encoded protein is CASSLNRGISTDTQYF.

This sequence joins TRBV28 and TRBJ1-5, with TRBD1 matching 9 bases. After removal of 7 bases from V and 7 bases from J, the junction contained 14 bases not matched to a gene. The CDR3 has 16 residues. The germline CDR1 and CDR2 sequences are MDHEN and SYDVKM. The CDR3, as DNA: TGTGCCAGCACCCTCGCCGGGACAGGGTTGAACCAGCCCCAGCATTTT. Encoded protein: CASTLAGTGLNQPQHF.